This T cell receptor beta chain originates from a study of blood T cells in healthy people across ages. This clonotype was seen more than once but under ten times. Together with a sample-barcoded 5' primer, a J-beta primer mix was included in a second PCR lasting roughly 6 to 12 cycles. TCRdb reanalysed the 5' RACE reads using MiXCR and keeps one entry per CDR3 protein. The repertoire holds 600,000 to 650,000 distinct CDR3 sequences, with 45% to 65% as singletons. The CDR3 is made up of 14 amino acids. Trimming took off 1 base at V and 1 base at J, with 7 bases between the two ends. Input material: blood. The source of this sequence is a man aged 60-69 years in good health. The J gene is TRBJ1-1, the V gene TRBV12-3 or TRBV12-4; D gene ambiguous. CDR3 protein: CASSLGAGNTEAFF. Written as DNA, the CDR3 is TGTGCCAGCAGTTTAGGGGCGGGGAACACTGAAGCTTTCTTT.